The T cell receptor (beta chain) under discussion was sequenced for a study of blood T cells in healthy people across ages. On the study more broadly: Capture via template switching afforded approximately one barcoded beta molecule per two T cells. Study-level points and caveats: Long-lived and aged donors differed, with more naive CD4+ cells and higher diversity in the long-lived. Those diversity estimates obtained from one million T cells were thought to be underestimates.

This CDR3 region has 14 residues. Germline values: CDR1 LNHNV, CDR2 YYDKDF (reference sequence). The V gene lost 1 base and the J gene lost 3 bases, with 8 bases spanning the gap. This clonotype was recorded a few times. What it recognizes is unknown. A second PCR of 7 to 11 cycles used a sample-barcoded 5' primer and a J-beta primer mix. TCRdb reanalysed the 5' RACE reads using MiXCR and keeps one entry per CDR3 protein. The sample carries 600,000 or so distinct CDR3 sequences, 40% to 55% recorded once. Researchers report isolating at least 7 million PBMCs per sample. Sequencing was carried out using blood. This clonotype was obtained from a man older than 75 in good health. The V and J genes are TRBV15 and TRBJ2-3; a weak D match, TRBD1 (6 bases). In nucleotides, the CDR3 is TGTGCCACCAGCAGAGCAGGGGAGACAGATACGCAGTATTTT. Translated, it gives CATSRAGETDTQYF.